Each of the 15 T cell receptor gamma chains below was sequenced from the same sample in a study of γδ T cells in repeated Plasmodium falciparum infection (dated by TCRdb to the early 2020s). Vgamma9/Vdelta2+ and Vdelta2-negative gammadelta T cell populations were flow-sorted from peripheral blood mononuclear cells for bulk TCR repertoire analysis. The method behind the library was multiplex PCR. Sequencer: Illumina MiSeq. Clones were re-identified by TCRdb from the public reads with CATT, and rows with the same DNA were merged. Counted in this sample were 30,000 or so gamma-chain clones; 1.4% of them appeared once. Of the sample, approximately 19% falls within the top ten clones. Sequenced sample: gamma-delta T cells from blood. The origin of the receptors is a pool of human donors (malaria-infected and uninfected, not separated).

This clone has a count of ten or more. TCRdb has a much larger clone's protein, which differs at residue 12 from the translation of this DNA, likely because of a read error; what is shown is the protein translated from the DNA. The chain has TRGV9 and TRGJ1 or TRGJ2. This CDR3 has 15 amino acids. In germline, CDR1 is GITISATS, CDR2 ISYDGTV (reference sequence). CDR3 residues: CALWEVTRTYYMKLF. In DNA form, the CDR3 reads TGTGCCTTGTGGGAGGTTACTAGAACCTATTATATGAAACTCTTT.

This clone was picked up many times. This DNA's translation and the protein TCRdb lists, from a much larger clone, do not match at residue 6, likely due to a read error; the protein shown is translated from the DNA. V is TRGV9 and J is TRGJP. TCRdb offers no J gene call, so here the DNA was matched to germline to obtain one. Germline lookup yields CDR1 GITISATS and CDR2 ISYDGTV (reference sequence). The CDR3 has 13 amino acids. The CDR3 region is CALQESGKKIKVF. CDR3 DNA sequence: TGTGCCTTGCAAGAGTCGGGCAAAAAAATCAAGGTATTT.

A note on this clone: A read error likely explains why the TCRdb protein, taken from a much larger clone, differs from this DNA's translation at residue 10; the protein shown is translated from the DNA. This chain joins TRGV9 and TRGJP. No J segment appears in TCRdb, so it was assigned here by matching the sequence to germline. The length of the CDR3 is 17 residues. Germline assignment: CDR1 GITISATS and CDR2 ISYDGTV (reference sequence). The CDR3 spells CALWEGKQEWGKKIKVF. Here the CDR3 DNA reads TGTGCCTTGTGGGAGGGCAAGCAAGAGTGGGGCAAAAAAATCAAGGTATTT.

The table lists this clone with many counts. The protein TCRdb lists belongs to a much larger clone and differs from this DNA's translation at residue 8, which points to a read error; the protein shown is made from the DNA. V gene TRGV9 combines with J gene TRGJ1 or TRGJ2. CDR1 and CDR2 (germline): GITISATS, ISYDGTV (reference sequence). V shed 2 bases, J shed 11 bases, and the junction held 6 bases outside the gene matches. This CDR3 has 11 residues. Here the CDR3 DNA reads TGTGCCTTGTGGGAGGGGAATGAGAAACTCTTT. Translation gives CALWEGNEKLF.

As regards this clone: A far larger clone differs by one base, so this is likely a read error. Other DNA sequences in this specimen translate into the identical CDR3. A V gene of TRGV9 was called, but no J gene was assigned. CDR3 length: 11 amino acids. The germline V gene encodes CDR1 GITISATS and CDR2 ISYDGTV (reference sequence). CDR3 sequence: CALWERYKKLF. The DNA for the CDR3 is TGTGCCTTGTGGGAGAGGTATAAGAAACTTTTT.

This clone was detected many times. The amino acid sequence in TCRdb belongs to a much larger clone and departs from this DNA's translation at residue 15, likely a sequencing read error; the sequence shown is translated from the DNA. There is no J gene call, but TRGV9 is given as the V gene. The CDR3 spans 17 residues. From germline, CDR1 is GITISATS and CDR2 ISYDGTV (reference sequence). The CDR3 protein is CALWEVLSELGKKIRVF. CDR3 sequence (DNA): TGTGCCTTGTGGGAGGTGCTCTCTGAGTTGGGCAAAAAAATCAGGGTATTT.

This clone was recorded at least ten times. This DNA's translation and the protein TCRdb lists, from a much larger clone, do not match at residue 9, likely due to a read error; the protein shown is translated from the DNA. The rearrangement links TRGV9 to TRGJP. The J gene, missing from TCRdb, was assigned here through DNA to germline matching. The CDR3 totals 16 residues. Germline V gives CDR1 GITISATS, CDR2 ISYDGTV (reference sequence). After removal of 6 bases from V and 12 bases from J, the junction contained 14 bases not matched to a gene. The CDR3 DNA is TGTGCCTTGTGGAAGGGGTTGGGGTCGGGCAAAAAAATCAAGGTATTT. Protein sequence: CALWKGLGSGKKIKVF.

This clone was seen at least ten times. The TCRdb protein, from a much larger clone, departs from this DNA's translation at residue 10, likely by read error; the protein shown derives from the DNA. The gene calls are TRGV9 and TRGJP. This CDR3 comprises 13 residues. Germline V CDR1 and CDR2: GITISATS, ISYDGTV (reference sequence). The CDR3 here is CALQELGKKTKVF. The CDR3 DNA reads TGTGCCTTGCAAGAGTTGGGCAAAAAAACCAAGGTATTT.

This clone was picked up a small number of times. This may be a read error: a much more frequent sequence differs by one nucleotide. This rearrangement joins TRGV2 to TRGJ1 or TRGJ2. No J gene is reported in TCRdb; it was inferred here by comparing the DNA with germline. Losses at the gene ends were 5 bases for V and 10 bases for J; bases not matched to a gene: 8. The CDR3 is made up of 11 amino acids. Germline CDR1 EGSNGY, CDR2 YDSYNSKV. The CDR3 nucleotides are TGTGCCACCTGGGCCCCTCAAAAGAAACTCTTT. The encoded protein is CATWAPQKKLF.

By share, this clone counts as large. Additional DNA sequences in this sample encode the identical CDR3. V is TRGV9 and J is TRGJP. CDR3 size: 17 residues. V was clipped by 0 bases and J by 9 bases; unmatched bases: 8. The V gene's germline CDR1 is GITISATS and CDR2 ISYDGTV (reference sequence). CDR3 protein: CALWEVQGGLGKKIKVF. The CDR3 bases are TGTGCCTTGTGGGAGGTGCAAGGGGGGTTGGGCAAAAAAATCAAGGTATTT.

This clone has at least ten counts. This DNA's translation and the protein TCRdb lists, from a much larger clone, do not match at residue 8, likely due to a read error; the protein shown is translated from the DNA. The rearrangement uses TRGV9 and TRGJP. The CDR3 length is 16 residues. CDR1 is GITISATS, CDR2 ISYDGTV, per germline (reference sequence). CDR3 nucleotides: TGTGCCTTGTGGGAGGACCAAGGGTTGGGCAAAAAAATCAAGGTATTT. Amino acids: CALWEDQGLGKKIKVF.

This clone was seen ten or more times. TCRdb's protein for this DNA is that of a much larger clone and differs from the translation at residue 14, likely a read error; the protein shown is the DNA translation. The V gene is TRGV9; the J gene was not called. The germline CDR1 and CDR2 sequences are GITISATS and ISYDGTV (reference sequence). The CDR3 is 16 residues long. Here the CDR3 reads CALWEVVGGSDWIETF. The CDR3 nucleotides read TGTGCCTTGTGGGAGGTGGTTGGGGGTAGTGATTGGATCGAGACGTTT.

Notes on this clone: This DNA's translation differs at residue 5 from TCRdb's protein, which comes from a much larger clone; a read error is likely, and the protein shown is translated from the DNA. The genes are TRGV2 and TRGJ1 or TRGJ2. TCRdb lists no J gene, so it was determined here by aligning the DNA to germline. CDR1 EGSNGY and CDR2 YDSYNSKV come from the germline V gene. The CDR3 is 11 residues long. CDR3 region: CATWGGLVKLF. The CDR3 DNA follows: TGTGCCACCTGGGGCGGGCTAGTGAAACTCTTT.

This clone has a count of ten or more. The chain is built from TRGV4 and TRGJP2. Unmatched junction bases numbered 8, after V lost 4 bases and J lost 0 bases. The CDR3 covers 16 residues. The germline gives CDR1 EGSTGY, CDR2 YDSYTSSV. This chain's CDR3 is CATWDRDYSSDWIKTF. The CDR3 DNA sequence: TGTGCCACCTGGGACCGGGACTATAGTAGTGATTGGATCAAGACGTTT.

A remark on this clone: The protein TCRdb gives is from a much larger clone and does not agree with this DNA's translation at residue 11, likely a read error; the protein shown here comes from the DNA. V gene TRGV9 combines with J gene TRGJ1 or TRGJ2. Germline matching of the DNA provided the J gene here, since TCRdb leaves it blank. Trimming removed 1 base from V and 0 bases from J; junction bases left unmatched: 15. The CDR3 consists of 18 residues. The germline V gene has CDR1 GITISATS and CDR2 ISYDGTV (reference sequence). The chain's CDR3 is CALWEVSQGLLNYYKKLF. The CDR3 nucleotides are TGTGCCTTGTGGGAGGTATCCCAAGGGCTATTGAATTATTATAAGAAACTCTTT.